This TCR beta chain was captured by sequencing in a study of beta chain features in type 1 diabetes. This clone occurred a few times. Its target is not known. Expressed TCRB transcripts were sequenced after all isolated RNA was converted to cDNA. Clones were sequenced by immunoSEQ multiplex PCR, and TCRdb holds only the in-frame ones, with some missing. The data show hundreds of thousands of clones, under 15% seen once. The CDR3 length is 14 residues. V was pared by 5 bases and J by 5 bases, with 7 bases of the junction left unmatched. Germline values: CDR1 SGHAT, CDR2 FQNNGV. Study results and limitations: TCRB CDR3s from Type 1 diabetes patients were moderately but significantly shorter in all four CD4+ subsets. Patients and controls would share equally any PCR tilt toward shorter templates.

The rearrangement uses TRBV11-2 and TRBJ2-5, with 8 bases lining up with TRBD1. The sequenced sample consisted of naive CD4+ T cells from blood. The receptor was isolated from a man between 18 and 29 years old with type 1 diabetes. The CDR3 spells CASSHRQGWETQYF. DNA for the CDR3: TGTGCCAGCAGCCACCGACAGGGGTGGGAGACCCAGTACTTC.